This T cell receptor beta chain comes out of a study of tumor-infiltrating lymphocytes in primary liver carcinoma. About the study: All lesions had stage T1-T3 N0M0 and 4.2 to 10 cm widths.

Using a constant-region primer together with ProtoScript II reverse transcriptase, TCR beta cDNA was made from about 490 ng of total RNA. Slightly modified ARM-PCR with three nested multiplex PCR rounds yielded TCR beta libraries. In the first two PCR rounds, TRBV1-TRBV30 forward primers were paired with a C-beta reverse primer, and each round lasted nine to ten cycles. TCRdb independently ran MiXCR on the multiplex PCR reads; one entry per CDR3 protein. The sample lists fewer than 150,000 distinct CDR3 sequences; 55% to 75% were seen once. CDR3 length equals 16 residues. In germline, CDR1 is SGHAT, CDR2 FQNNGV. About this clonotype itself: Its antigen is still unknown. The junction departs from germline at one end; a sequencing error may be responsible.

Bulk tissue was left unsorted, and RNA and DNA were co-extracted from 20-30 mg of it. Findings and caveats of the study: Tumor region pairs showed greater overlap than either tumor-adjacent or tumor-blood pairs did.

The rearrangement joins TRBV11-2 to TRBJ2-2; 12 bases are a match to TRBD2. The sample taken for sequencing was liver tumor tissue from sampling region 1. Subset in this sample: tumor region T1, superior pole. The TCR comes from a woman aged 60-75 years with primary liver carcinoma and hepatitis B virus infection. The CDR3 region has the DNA TGTGCCAGAAGCACAACTAGCGGGAGGAACACGGGGGAGATGTTTTTT. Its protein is CARSTTSGRNTGEMFF.